The clone carrying this T cell receptor beta chain was seen only once. What it binds is not known. This specimen comes from a study of CD8 T cells in Susac syndrome. Broader study findings: It was acknowledged by the study that relatively few individuals were included in its TCR sequencing and HLA analysis.

An input of about 0.5 to 1 ug of RNA was subjected to reverse transcription using random hexamers. Amplification of TCR beta CDR3 spanned 54 Vbeta and 13 Jbeta via immunoSEQ multiplex PCR. MiXCR was run by TCRdb on the immunoSEQ multiplex PCR reads, yielding one entry per CDR3 protein. The sample lists about 120,000 distinct CDR3 sequences, 94% occurring once. The CD8+ and CD4+ T cells were negatively isolated, with the TEMRA cells enriched by FACS. Germline CDR1 is GTSNPN and CDR2 is SVGIG (reference sequence). Germline trimming cut 1 base from V and 0 bases from J; bases unmatched to any gene: 7. The CDR3 covers 16 residues.

V is TRBV30 and J is TRBJ2-7, with 9 nucleotides matching TRBD1. This clonotype was sampled from a human donor in good health. Sequencing input: CD4+ T cells from PBMCs. CDR3: CAWSAPGQGTSYEQYF. The CDR3 coding sequence is TGTGCCTGGAGTGCCCCCGGACAGGGGACCTCCTACGAGCAGTACTTC.